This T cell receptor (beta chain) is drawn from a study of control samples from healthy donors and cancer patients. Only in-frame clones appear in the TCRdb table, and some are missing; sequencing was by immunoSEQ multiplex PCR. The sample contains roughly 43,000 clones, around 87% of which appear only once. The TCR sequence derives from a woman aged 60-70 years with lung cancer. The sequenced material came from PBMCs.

The CDR3 is CATTPTVGNTIYF. DNA for the CDR3: TGTGCCACCACACCAACAGTAGGAAACACCATATATTTT. The chain joins TRBV2 to TRBJ1-3, with D unclear. This CDR3 spans 13 amino acids. Trimming pared 10 bases from V and 4 bases from J, leaving 14 bases between. Germline values: CDR1 SNHLY, CDR2 FYNNEI.